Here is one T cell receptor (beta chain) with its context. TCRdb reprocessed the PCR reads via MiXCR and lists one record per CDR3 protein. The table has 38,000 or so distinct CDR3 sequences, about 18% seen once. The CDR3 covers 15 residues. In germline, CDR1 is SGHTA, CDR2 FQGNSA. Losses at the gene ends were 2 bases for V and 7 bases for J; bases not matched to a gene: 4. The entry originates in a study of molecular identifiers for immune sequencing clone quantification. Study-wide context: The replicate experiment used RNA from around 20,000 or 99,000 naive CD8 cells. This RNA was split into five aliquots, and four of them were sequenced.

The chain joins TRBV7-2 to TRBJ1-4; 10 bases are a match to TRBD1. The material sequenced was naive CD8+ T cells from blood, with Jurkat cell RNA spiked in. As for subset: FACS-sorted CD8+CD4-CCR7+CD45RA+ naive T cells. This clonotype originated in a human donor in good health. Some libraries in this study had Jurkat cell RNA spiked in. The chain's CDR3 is CASSLYGTGVEKLFF. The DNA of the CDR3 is TGTGCCAGCAGCTTATATGGGACAGGGGTTGAAAAACTGTTTTTT. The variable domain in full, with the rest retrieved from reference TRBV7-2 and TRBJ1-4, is GAGVSQSPSNKVTEKGKDVELRCDPISGHTALYWYRQSLGQGLEFLIYFQGNSAPDKSGLPSDRFSAERTGGSVSTLTIQRTQQEDSAVYLCASSLYGTGVEKLFFGSGTQLSVL.